This record looks at one T cell receptor (beta chain) sequence and its context. Both 60 Vbeta primers and 13 Jbeta primers went into the PCR. Profiled with immunoSEQ multiplex PCR; TCRdb holds only in-frame clones, not every one. Of under 200,000 clones in the sample, approximately 72% were seen once. The record originates from a study of cytomegalovirus exposure and HLA in healthy donors. V was clipped by 6 bases and J by 5 bases; unmatched bases: 10. This CDR3 comprises 15 residues. Germline V gene sequence: CDR1 MNHEY, CDR2 SVGAGI. This TCR came from a man aged 50-59 years in good health and CMV-seronegative. The sequenced sample consisted of PBMCs. J is TRBJ1-5 and V is TRBV6-5; 7 bases line up with TRBD1. CDR3 loop: CASSPGTVSYQPQHF. The CDR3 nucleotides are TGTGCCAGCAGCCCAGGGACAGTAAGTTATCAGCCCCAGCATTTT.